Included here is one TCR beta chain sequence, with context. Through a sample-barcoded 5' primer and a J-beta primer mix, a second PCR was run for roughly 6 to 12 cycles. One entry per CDR3 protein, called by TCRdb with MiXCR from the 5' RACE reads. The sample has hundreds of thousands of distinct CDR3 sequences; 45% to 50% are singletons. The authors drew ten milliliters of peripheral blood from each donor. The data belong to a study of blood T cells in healthy people across ages. This TCR was recovered from a woman aged 55-69 years in good health. Sequenced material: blood.

CDR3 sequence reads: CASSLDIGNEQFF. Written as DNA, the CDR3 is TGCGCCAGCAGCTTGGATATAGGGAATGAGCAGTTCTTC. The chain combines TRBV5-1 with TRBJ2-1, with D unclear. The V gene lost 0 bases and the J gene lost 7 bases, with 8 bases spanning the gap. The length of the CDR3 is 13 residues. Germline-derived CDR1 and CDR2 are SGHRS and YFSETQ.